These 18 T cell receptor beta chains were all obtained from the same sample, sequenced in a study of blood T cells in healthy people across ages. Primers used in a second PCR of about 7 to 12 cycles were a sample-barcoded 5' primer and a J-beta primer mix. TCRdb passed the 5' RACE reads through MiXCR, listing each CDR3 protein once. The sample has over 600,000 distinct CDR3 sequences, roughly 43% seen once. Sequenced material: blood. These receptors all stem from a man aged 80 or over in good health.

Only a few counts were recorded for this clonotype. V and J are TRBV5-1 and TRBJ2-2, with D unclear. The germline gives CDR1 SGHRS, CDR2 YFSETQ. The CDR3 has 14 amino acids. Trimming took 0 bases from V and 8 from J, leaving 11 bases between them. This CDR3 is CASSLDSTSGELFF. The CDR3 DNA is TGCGCCAGCAGCTTGGACAGCACTTCTGGGGAGCTGTTTTTT.

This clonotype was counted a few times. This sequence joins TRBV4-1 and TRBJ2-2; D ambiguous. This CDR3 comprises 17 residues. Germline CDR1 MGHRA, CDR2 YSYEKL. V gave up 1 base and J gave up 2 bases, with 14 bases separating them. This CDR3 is CASSQGGIGLNTGELFF. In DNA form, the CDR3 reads TGCGCCAGCAGCCAAGGTGGAATAGGCCTAAACACCGGGGAGCTGTTTTTT.

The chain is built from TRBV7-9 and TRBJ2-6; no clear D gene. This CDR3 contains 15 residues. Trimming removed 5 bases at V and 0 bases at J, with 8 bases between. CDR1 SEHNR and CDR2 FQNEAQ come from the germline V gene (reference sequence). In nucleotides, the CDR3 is TGTGCCAGCAGCGTGGGCGGCTCTGGGGCCAACGTCCTGACTTTC. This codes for CASSVGGSGANVLTF.

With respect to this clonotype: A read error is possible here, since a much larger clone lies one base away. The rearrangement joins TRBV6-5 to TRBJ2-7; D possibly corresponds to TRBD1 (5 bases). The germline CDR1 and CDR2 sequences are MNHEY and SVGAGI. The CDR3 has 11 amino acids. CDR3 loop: CAGRDSYEQYF. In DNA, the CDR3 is TGTGCCGGCAGAGACAGTTACGAGCAGTACTTC.

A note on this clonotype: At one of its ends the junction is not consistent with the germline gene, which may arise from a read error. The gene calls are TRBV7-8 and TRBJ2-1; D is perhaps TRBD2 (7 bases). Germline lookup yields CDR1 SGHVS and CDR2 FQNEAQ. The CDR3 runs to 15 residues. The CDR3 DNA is TGTGCCAGCAAGATGGGGGGGGGCTCCTACAAGGAGCAGTTCTTC. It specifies CASKMGGGSYKEQFF.

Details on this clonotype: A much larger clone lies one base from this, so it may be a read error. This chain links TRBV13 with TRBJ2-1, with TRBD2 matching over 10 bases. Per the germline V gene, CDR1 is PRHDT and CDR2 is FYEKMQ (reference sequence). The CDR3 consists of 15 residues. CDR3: CASSPRTSGSNERFF. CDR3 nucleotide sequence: TGTGCCAGCAGCCCCAGGACTAGCGGATCCAATGAGCGGTTCTTC. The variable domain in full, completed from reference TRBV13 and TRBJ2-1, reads AAGVIQSPRHLIKEKRETATLKCYPIPRHDTVYWYQQGPGQDPQFLISFYEKMQSDKGSIPDRFSAQQFSDYHSELNMSSLELGDSALYFCASSPRTSGSNERFFGPGTRLTVL.

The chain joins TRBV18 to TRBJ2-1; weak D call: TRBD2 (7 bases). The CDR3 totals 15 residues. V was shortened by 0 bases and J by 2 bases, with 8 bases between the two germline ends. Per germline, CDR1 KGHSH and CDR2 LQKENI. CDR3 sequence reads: CASSPPGGPYNEQFF. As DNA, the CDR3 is TGTGCCAGCTCACCACCGGGGGGGCCCTACAATGAGCAGTTCTTC.

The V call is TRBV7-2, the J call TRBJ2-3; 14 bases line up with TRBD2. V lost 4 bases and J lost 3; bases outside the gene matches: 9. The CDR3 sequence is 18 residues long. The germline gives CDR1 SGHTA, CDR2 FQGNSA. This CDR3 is CASSSRRGLAGATDTQYF. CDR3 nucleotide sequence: TGTGCCAGCAGCTCGCGACGGGGACTAGCGGGAGCAACAGATACGCAGTATTTT. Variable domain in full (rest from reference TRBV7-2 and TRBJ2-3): GAGVSQSPSNKVTEKGKDVELRCDPISGHTALYWYRQSLGQGLEFLIYFQGNSAPDKSGLPSDRFSAERTGGSVSTLTIQRTQQEDSAVYLCASSSRRGLAGATDTQYFGPGTRLTVL.

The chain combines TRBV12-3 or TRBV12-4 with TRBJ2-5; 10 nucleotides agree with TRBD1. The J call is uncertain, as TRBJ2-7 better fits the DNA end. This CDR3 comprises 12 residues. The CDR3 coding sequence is TGTGCCAGCAGGACAGGGGGCGACGAGCAGTACTTC. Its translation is CASRTGGDEQYF.

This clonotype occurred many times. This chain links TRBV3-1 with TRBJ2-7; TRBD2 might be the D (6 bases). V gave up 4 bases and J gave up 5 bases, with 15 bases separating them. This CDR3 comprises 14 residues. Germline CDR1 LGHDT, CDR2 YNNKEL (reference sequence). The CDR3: CASSPLASGNEQYF. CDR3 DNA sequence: TGTGCCAGCAGCCCGCTAGCGTCTGGAAACGAGCAGTACTTC.

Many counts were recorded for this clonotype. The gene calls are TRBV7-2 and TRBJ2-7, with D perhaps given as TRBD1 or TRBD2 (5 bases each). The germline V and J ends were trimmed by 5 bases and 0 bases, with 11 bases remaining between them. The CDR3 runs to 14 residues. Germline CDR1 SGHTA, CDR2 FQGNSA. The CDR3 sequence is CASSTGTGSYEQYF. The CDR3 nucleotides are TGTGCCAGCAGCACCGGGACGGGCTCCTACGAGCAGTACTTC.

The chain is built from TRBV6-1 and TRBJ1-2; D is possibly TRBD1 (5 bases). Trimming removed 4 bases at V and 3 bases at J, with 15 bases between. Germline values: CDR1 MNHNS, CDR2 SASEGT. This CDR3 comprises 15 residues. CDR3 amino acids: CASSGTQRGDYGYTF. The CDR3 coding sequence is TGTGCCAGCAGTGGTACCCAGAGAGGGGACTATGGCTACACCTTC.

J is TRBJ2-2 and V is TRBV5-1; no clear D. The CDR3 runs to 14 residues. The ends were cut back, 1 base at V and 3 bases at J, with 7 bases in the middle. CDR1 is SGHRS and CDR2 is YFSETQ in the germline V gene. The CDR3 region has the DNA TGCGCCAGCAGCTTGTCTACCTACACCGGGGAGCTGTTTTTT. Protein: CASSLSTYTGELFF.

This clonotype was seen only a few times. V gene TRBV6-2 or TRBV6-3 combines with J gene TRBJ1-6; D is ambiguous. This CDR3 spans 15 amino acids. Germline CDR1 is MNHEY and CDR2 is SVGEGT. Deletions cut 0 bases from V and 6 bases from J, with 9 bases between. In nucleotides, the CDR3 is TGTGCCAGCAGTTACTCGATCCGGGGTAATTCACCCCTCCACTTT. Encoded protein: CASSYSIRGNSPLHF.

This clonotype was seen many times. The CDR3, as DNA: TGCAGTGCTAGAGACCCCCTTGGGGATACGCAGTATTTT. Its protein is CSARDPLGDTQYF. The J gene is TRBJ2-3, the V gene TRBV20-1, with D unresolved. Trimming cost V 0 bases and J 6 bases, with 10 bases left between them. CDR1 is DFQATT, CDR2 SNEGSKA, per germline (reference sequence). The CDR3 is 13 residues long.

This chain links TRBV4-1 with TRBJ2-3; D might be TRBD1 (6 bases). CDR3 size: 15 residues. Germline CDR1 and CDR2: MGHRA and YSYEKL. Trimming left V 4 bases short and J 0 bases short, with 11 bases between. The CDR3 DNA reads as TGCGCCAGCAGCCTTGACAGGCCAAGCACAGATACGCAGTATTTT. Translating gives CASSLDRPSTDTQYF.

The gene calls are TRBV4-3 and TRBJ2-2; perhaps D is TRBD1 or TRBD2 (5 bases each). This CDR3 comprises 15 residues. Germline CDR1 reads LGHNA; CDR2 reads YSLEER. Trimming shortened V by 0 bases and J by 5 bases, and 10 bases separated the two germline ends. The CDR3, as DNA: TGCGCCAGCAGCCAAGACCAGGGACCAACCGGGGAGCTGTTTTTT. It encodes CASSQDQGPTGELFF.

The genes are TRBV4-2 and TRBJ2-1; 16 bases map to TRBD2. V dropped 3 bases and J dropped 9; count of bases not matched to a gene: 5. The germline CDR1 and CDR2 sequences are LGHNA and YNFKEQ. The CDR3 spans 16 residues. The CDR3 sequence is CASSQAGTSGGVEQFF. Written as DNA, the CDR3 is TGTGCCAGCAGCCAGGCCGGGACTAGCGGGGGGGTTGAGCAGTTCTTC.